The 6 T cell receptor beta chains below come from one sample, sequenced in a study of T cells in Graves' hyperthyroidism and ophthalmopathy. There were TCR beta CDR3 regions amplified from RNA transcripts. HTBI primers were used for first-round RT-PCR of the TCR CDR3. Each CDR3 protein is one row after TCRdb ran MiXCR on the multiplex PCR reads. This sample has 690,000 or so distinct CDR3 sequences, with around 20% found just once. The sample consisted of blood. Receptor source: a woman in her forties or fifties with Graves' hyperthyroidism that later progressed to Graves' ophthalmopathy.

The rearrangement joins TRBV10-2 to TRBJ1-1; no reliable D call. V lost 3 bases and J lost 0, with 8 bases in between. CDR1 and CDR2 (germline): WSHSY, SAAADI. This CDR3 is 14 amino acids long. The DNA of the CDR3 is TGCGCCAGCAGTGAAGGAGTAATGAACACTGAAGCTTTCTTT. It yields the protein CASSEGVMNTEAFF.

This clonotype has ten or more counts. V and J are TRBV11-2 and TRBJ2-2; tentatively, D is TRBD2 (6 bases). The CDR3 is 14 amino acids. The germline gives CDR1 SGHAT, CDR2 FQNNGV. Trimming took 2 bases from V and 5 from J, leaving 9 bases between them. CDR3 sequence: CASSLRAGTGELFF. The CDR3 coding sequence is TGTGCCAGCAGCTTAAGGGCGGGGACCGGGGAGCTGTTTTTT.

This clonotype was recorded many times. It may be a read error: a sequence one base away is much more abundant. The rearrangement joins TRBV2 to TRBJ2-1, with 8 bases aligning to TRBD1. The CDR3 spans 14 residues. Per germline, CDR1 SNHLY and CDR2 FYNNEI. In DNA form, the CDR3 reads TGTGCCGGGGGACAGGAGAGCTCCTACAATGGGCAGTTCTTC. Translated: CAGGQESSYNGQFF.

This clonotype was seen once. This chain links TRBV6-2 or TRBV6-3 with TRBJ1-5; TRBD1 aligns across 9 bases. Germline V gives CDR1 MNHEY, CDR2 SVGEGT. V was clipped by 2 bases and J by 3 bases; unmatched bases: 8. This CDR3 region has 17 residues. CDR3 sequence reads: CASSYPTGGPFNQPQHF. The CDR3 DNA follows: TGTGCCAGCAGTTACCCTACAGGGGGCCCTTTCAATCAGCCCCAGCATTTT.

This clonotype was observed once. A much larger clone sits a single nucleotide away, making a read error possible. This chain joins TRBV5-1 and TRBJ1-4, with no clear D. V was cut by 8 bases and J by 3 bases, with 11 bases left in between. The CDR3 is made up of 13 amino acids. CDR1 is SGHRS, CDR2 YFSETQ, per germline. CDR3 sequence reads: CASRRDPNEKLFF. The CDR3, as DNA: TGCGCCAGTCGACGGGATCCTAATGAAAAACTGTTTTTT.

This clonotype was counted many times. The chain links TRBV7-9 to TRBJ1-5; D perhaps matches TRBD1 (6 bases). This CDR3 has 18 residues. Germline assignment: CDR1 SEHNR and CDR2 FQNEAQ (reference sequence). V was trimmed by 4 bases and J by 2 bases, leaving 21 bases between them. CDR3 sequence: CASSSYLDSPVGNQPQHF. CDR3 bases: TGTGCCAGCAGCTCCTACCTGGACAGCCCCGTCGGCAATCAGCCCCAGCATTTT. The full variable domain, completed using reference TRBV7-9 and TRBJ1-5, is DTGVSQNPRHKITKRGQNVTFRCDPISEHNRLYWYRQTLGQGPEFLTYFQNEAQLEKSRLLSDRFSAERPKGSFSTLEIQRTEQGDSAMYLCASSSYLDSPVGNQPQHFGDGTRLSIL.